The clone carrying this TCR beta chain was counted many times. V lost 4 bases and J lost 0, with 16 bases in between. The CDR3 is 16 residues long. Germline V lookup: CDR1 DFQATT, CDR2 SNEGSKA (reference sequence). The data were taken from a study of T-cell reconstitution after alpha-beta-depleted transplantation in children. Molecular barcoding with unique molecular identifiers was used for the TCRbeta library. MiXCR was run by TCRdb on the PCR reads, yielding one entry per CDR3 protein. The sample has about 690,000 distinct CDR3 sequences, around 16% seen once. This clonotype originated in a human donor who donated a stem cell graft to a child with acute myeloid leukemia. The specimen was PBMCs from the stem cell graft donor, collected from the stem cell graft. The chain uses TRBV20-1 and TRBJ2-1; D is unresolved. CDR3: CSATLRLESSYNEQFF. In DNA, the CDR3 is TGCAGTGCTACTCTCCGGCTAGAGAGCTCCTACAATGAGCAGTTCTTC.